These 18 T cell receptor beta chains were all obtained from the same sample, sequenced in a study of T cell responses to AZD1222 COVID-19 vaccine. Data came from immunoSEQ multiplex PCR; TCRdb stores just in-frame clones and leaves some out. The sample has about 110,000 clones; approximately 89% are singletons. Here the sequenced sample was peripheral blood, taken on day 0 of MenACWY control vaccination. These receptors were taken from an adult in good health.

The chain links TRBV11-2 to TRBJ2-1; D perhaps matches TRBD2 (6 bases). The V gene lost 3 bases and the J gene lost 6 bases, with 9 bases spanning the gap. The CDR3 is 13 amino acids. Germline values: CDR1 SGHAT, CDR2 FQNNGV. CDR3 in amino acids: CASSLGLVNEQFF. CDR3 nucleotides: TGTGCCAGCAGCTTGGGACTGGTCAATGAGCAGTTCTTC. Full variable domain (remainder filled in from reference TRBV11-2 and TRBJ2-1): EAGVAQSPRYKIIEKRQSVAFWCNPISGHATLYWYQQILGQGPKLLIQFQNNGVVDDSQLPKDRFSAERLKGVDSTLKIQPAKLEDSAVYLCASSLGLVNEQFFGPGTRLTVL.

V usage is TRBV6-2 or TRBV6-3 and J usage is TRBJ1-1, with D unclear. In germline, CDR1 is MNHEY, CDR2 SVGEGT. CDR3 size: 12 residues. With 6 bases removed from V and 7 bases from J, the gap between germline ends came to 12 bases. The CDR3 loop is CASSPYWGEAFF. The CDR3 bases are TGTGCCAGCAGCCCCTATTGGGGTGAAGCTTTCTTT.

This chain joins TRBV10-3 and TRBJ2-5; D may correspond to TRBD1 or TRBD2 (6 bases each). CDR3 size: 14 residues. Germline assignment: CDR1 ENHRY and CDR2 SYGVKD. V was clipped by 3 bases and J by 5 bases, with 13 bases between them. CDR3 sequence reads: CAISDEGGPETQYF. DNA for the CDR3: TGTGCCATCAGTGATGAAGGGGGGCCGGAGACCCAGTACTTC.

The chain carries TRBV5-1 and TRBJ1-4; 7 bases match TRBD1. The J segment lost 8 bases and the V segment lost 3 bases, leaving 10 bases of the junction unmatched. Germline V CDR1 and CDR2: SGHRS, YFSETQ. CDR3 length: 15 residues. The CDR3 sequence: CASSSDRAPWEKLFF. In DNA, the CDR3 is TGCGCCAGCAGCTCTGACAGGGCCCCTTGGGAAAAACTGTTTTTT.

The gene calls are TRBV19 and TRBJ2-2; D unresolved. Germline-derived CDR1 and CDR2 are LNHDA and SQIVND (reference sequence). This CDR3 spans 14 amino acids. V was trimmed by 3 bases and J by 7 bases, leaving 12 bases between them. DNA of the CDR3: TGTGCCAGTAGTATCTGGTACCTTGGCGGGGAGCTGTTTTTT. Translated: CASSIWYLGGELFF.

The V gene is TRBV24-1, the J gene TRBJ1-1, with 7 positions matching TRBD1. J was trimmed by 1 base and V by 9 bases; bases with no gene match: 7. The CDR3 runs to 14 residues. Germline V lookup: CDR1 KGHDR, CDR2 SFDVKD. The CDR3 sequence is CATAAGTANTEAFF. The CDR3 nucleotides read TGTGCCACCGCGGCCGGGACAGCGAACACTGAAGCTTTCTTT.

The rearrangement uses TRBV11-2 and TRBJ2-7; TRBD1 agrees at 8 bases. The CDR3 is 16 amino acids. From germline, CDR1 is SGHAT and CDR2 FQNNGV. The trim removed 1 base at V and 2 bases at J, leaving 7 bases unmatched. Here the CDR3 DNA reads TGTGCCAGCAGCTTAGTCGGGACAGGTCGTACCTACGAGCAGTACTTC. This sequence encodes CASSLVGTGRTYEQYF.

This clone was picked up a small number of times. V usage is TRBV28 and J usage is TRBJ2-7; 7 bases align to TRBD2. CDR3 length: 15 residues. Germline CDR1 reads MDHEN; CDR2 reads SYDVKM. V shed 5 bases and J 7 bases; nucleotides not matched to a gene: 14. The CDR3 here is CASSARVSAGREQYF. The CDR3 nucleotides read TGTGCCAGCAGTGCTCGCGTTTCCGCCGGGAGGGAGCAGTACTTC. Based on the CDR3 plus reference TRBV28 and TRBJ2-7, the full variable domain is DVKVTQSSRYLVKRTGEKVFLECVQDMDHENMFWYRQDPGLGLRLIYFSYDVKMKEKGDIPEGYSVSREKKERFSLILESASTNQTSMYLCASSARVSAGREQYFGPGTRLTVT.

V gene TRBV5-1 combines with J gene TRBJ1-6; 7 bases line up with TRBD1. Per the germline V gene, CDR1 is SGHRS and CDR2 is YFSETQ. Trimming at V came to 4 bases and at J to 5 bases, leaving 3 bases not matched to a gene. The CDR3 contains 14 residues. DNA for the CDR3: TGCGCCAGCAGCCACGGGACAGATAATTCACCCCTCCACTTT. Protein: CASSHGTDNSPLHF.

The chain employs TRBV6-5 and TRBJ2-7, with 8 bases fitting TRBD1. Germline V lookup: CDR1 MNHEY, CDR2 SVGAGI. J lost 4 bases, V lost 5 bases, and 7 bases had no gene match. The CDR3 covers 14 residues. This chain's CDR3 is CASSHPDRAYEQYF. In DNA, the CDR3 is TGTGCCAGCAGTCACCCGGACAGGGCGTACGAGCAGTACTTC.

J is TRBJ2-7 and V is TRBV4-1, with D possibly matching TRBD2 (6 bases). The V end lost 0 bases, the J end lost 4 bases, and 22 bases lay between the germline ends. Germline V lookup: CDR1 MGHRA, CDR2 YSYEKL. This CDR3 has 18 residues. In DNA form, the CDR3 reads TGCGCCAGCAGCCAAGAAGGCACTATTACGGGGGAAAAGTACGAGCAGTACTTC. Amino acid sequence: CASSQEGTITGEKYEQYF.

The rearrangement uses TRBV7-9 and TRBJ1-5, with no clear D. Germline CDR1 and CDR2: SEHNR and FQNEAQ (reference sequence). Deletions cut 2 bases from V and 8 bases from J, with 10 bases between. This CDR3 region has 13 residues. The CDR3 sequence: CASSLYSREPQHF. The CDR3 region has the DNA TGTGCCAGCAGCTTATACAGTCGGGAGCCCCAGCATTTT.

In its sample, this clone was seen once. V and J are TRBV27 and TRBJ2-7; D uncertain. In germline, CDR1 is MNHEY, CDR2 SMNVEV (reference sequence). The V gene lost 5 bases and the J gene lost 3 bases, with 20 bases spanning the gap. This CDR3 contains 16 residues. CDR3 in DNA: TGTGCCAGCAGTCCATGGGCCAGCGAATTTGGCTACGAGCAGTACTTC. The encoded protein is CASSPWASEFGYEQYF.

This chain joins TRBV19 and TRBJ1-5; weak D call: TRBD1 (5 bases). The CDR3 has 12 residues. The V gene lost 3 bases and the J gene lost 9 bases, with 9 bases spanning the gap. Looked up from germline, CDR1 is LNHDA and CDR2 is SQIVND (reference sequence). In DNA, the CDR3 is TGTGCCAGTAGTATGGGGGTAAGGCCCCAGCATTTT. Encoded protein: CASSMGVRPQHF.

This sequence joins TRBV5-1 and TRBJ2-2; possibly TRBD2 for D (5 bases). Trimming shortened V by 5 bases and J by 0 bases, and 8 bases separated the two germline ends. Per the germline V gene, CDR1 is SGHRS and CDR2 is YFSETQ. There are 14 residues in the CDR3. The CDR3 region is CASRTGTNTGELFF. The CDR3 DNA sequence: TGCGCCAGCAGGACGGGAACGAACACCGGGGAGCTGTTTTTT.

The chain is built from TRBV7-6 and TRBJ2-7, with D possibly being TRBD2 (5 bases). Trimming took 2 bases from V and 0 from J, leaving 14 bases between them. The CDR3 is made up of 16 amino acids. From germline, CDR1 is SGHVS and CDR2 FNYEAQ. The CDR3: CASSLRGGPSSYEQYF. CDR3 DNA: TGTGCCAGCAGCTTACGAGGAGGCCCTAGCTCCTACGAGCAGTACTTC.

CDR3: CASSFARGNQPQHF. The CDR3 DNA follows: TGTGCCAGCAGTTTCGCAAGGGGCAATCAGCCCCAGCATTTT. This chain connects TRBV27 to TRBJ1-5; no clear D. V lost 3 bases to trimming and J lost 2 bases, with 8 bases between them. The CDR3 is 14 residues long. Per the germline V gene, CDR1 is MNHEY and CDR2 is SMNVEV (reference sequence).

The V gene is TRBV5-5, the J gene TRBJ2-7, with 8 bases aligning to TRBD1. The CDR3 contains 14 residues. V dropped 5 bases and J dropped 5; count of bases not matched to a gene: 9. The germline gives CDR1 SGHKS, CDR2 YYEKEE (reference sequence). The CDR3 here is CASRKRQGLDEQYF. Here the CDR3 DNA reads TGTGCCAGCAGGAAAAGACAGGGGTTGGACGAGCAGTACTTC.